A selection of T cell receptor beta chains follows, all from one sample in a study of shared clonotypes between healthy human individuals. The protocol was immunoSEQ multiplex PCR, while the TCRdb copy is restricted to in-frame clones and leaves out a portion. The sample lists about 800,000 clones; 96% were seen once. Source material: naive CD8+ T cells sorted from blood. The receptors originated from a man under 40 in good health. Both conserved end residues are part of each CDR3. A D gene is named only where the DNA matches it firmly. Some rows mark clone size as missing; the rest say once, few, many or name a class of expanded clone.

j_call v_call clone_size d_call cdr3_aa cdr3_nt
TRBJ2-7 TRBV28 . . CASSLQQGYEQYF TGTGCCAGCAGTTTACAACAGGGCTACGAGCAGTACTTC
TRBJ2-7 TRBV11-2 . . CASSLGGTTYEQYF TGTGCCAGCAGCTTAGGGGGGACCACCTACGAGCAGTACTTC
TRBJ2-7 TRBV15 . TRBD2 CATSRDRTSGNEQYF TGTGCCACCAGCAGAGACAGGACTAGCGGGAACGAGCAGTACTTC
TRBJ2-1 TRBV10-2 . . CASSEALSSYNEQFF TGCGCCAGCAGTGAGGCACTTAGCTCCTACAATGAGCAGTTCTTC
TRBJ2-1 TRBV19 . . CASSTLLREQFF TGTGCCAGTAGTACACTTCTGCGGGAACAGTTCTTC
TRBJ1-3 TRBV9 . . CASSGHSGNTIYF TGTGCCAGCAGCGGCCACTCTGGAAACACCATATATTTT
TRBJ2-7 TRBV6-6 . TRBD1 CASTEGQGVSYEQYF TGTGCCAGCACCGAAGGGCAGGGGGTCTCCTACGAGCAGTACTTC
TRBJ1-1 TRBV28 . . CASGRERYTEAFF TGTGCCAGCGGGCGGGAAAGATACACTGAAGCTTTCTTT
TRBJ1-4 TRBV27 . . CASSLGGFNEKLFF TGTGCCAGCAGTTTAGGGGGGTTTAATGAAAAACTGTTTTTT
TRBJ2-7 TRBV10-3 . TRBD1 CAIGDRSSTTYEQYF TGTGCCATTGGGGACAGATCATCCACCACCTACGAGCAGTACTTC
TRBJ1-1 TRBV13 . . CASSLLAVGTEAFF TGTGCCAGCAGCCTTTTGGCGGTTGGCACTGAAGCTTTCTTT
TRBJ1-1 TRBV4-1 . . CASSLTRGNEAFF TGCGCCAGCAGCCTCACGAGAGGGAATGAAGCTTTCTTT
TRBJ1-1 TRBV27 . . CASSLPGPNTEAFF TGTGCCAGCAGTTTACCGGGACCGAACACTGAAGCTTTCTTT
TRBJ2-1 TRBV7-9 . . CASSLERGSEHNEQFF TGTGCCAGCAGCTTAGAGCGAGGATCGGAACACAATGAGCAGTTCTTC
TRBJ2-1 TRBV5-4 . TRBD1 CASSLPGGAYNEQFF TGTGCCAGCAGCTTGCCAGGGGGTGCCTACAATGAGCAGTTCTTC
TRBJ2-2 TRBV9 . . CASSRLGDTGELFF TGTGCCAGCAGTAGGCTAGGGGACACCGGGGAGCTGTTTTTT
TRBJ1-1 TRBV4-1 . TRBD1 CASSQTGSTEAFF TGCGCCAGCAGCCAGACAGGGAGTACTGAAGCTTTCTTT
TRBJ2-1 TRBV11-2 . TRBD2 CASSLGVSGTNYYNEQFF TGTGCCAGCAGCTTAGGAGTCTCCGGGACTAACTACTACAATGAGCAGTTCTTC
TRBJ2-1 TRBV28 . . CASSLLGSSYNEQFF TGTGCCAGCAGTTTACTAGGGAGCTCCTACAATGAGCAGTTCTTC
TRBJ2-1 TRBV5-1 . . CASSLGTHAYNEQFF TGCGCCAGCAGCTTGGGGACCCACGCCTACAATGAGCAGTTCTTC
TRBJ2-7 TRBV5-5 once . CASSSAYEQYF TGTGCCAGCAGCTCCGCCTACGAGCAGTACTTC
TRBJ2-7 TRBV7-2 . TRBD1 CASSLAGTGVIEQYF TGTGCCAGCAGCTTAGCCGGGACAGGGGTTATCGAGCAGTACTTC
TRBJ2-7 TRBV6-1 . . CASSEGVSPFYEQYF TGTGCCAGCAGTGAAGGTGTAAGCCCATTCTACGAGCAGTACTTC
TRBJ2-7 TRBV5-6 . . CASSLSGVTYEQYF TGTGCCAGCAGCTTGTCCGGGGTCACCTACGAGCAGTACTTC
TRBJ2-3 TRBV19 . . CASSTADTQYF TGTGCCAGTAGCACCGCAGATACGCAGTATTTT
TRBJ2-7 TRBV27 . . CASSLLAGATSYEQYF TGTGCCAGCAGTTTATTGGCGGGGGCTACCTCCTACGAGCAGTACTTC
TRBJ2-7 TRBV9 . TRBD2 CASSVGGSYEQYF TGTGCCAGCAGCGTCGGGGGGTCCTACGAGCAGTACTTC
TRBJ2-7 TRBV4-1 . . CASSQEDFTYEQYF TGCGCCAGCAGCCAAGAGGACTTTACCTACGAGCAGTACTTC
TRBJ1-2 TRBV5-4 . TRBD1 CASSIDRGFNYGYTF TGTGCCAGCAGCATTGACAGGGGGTTTAACTATGGCTACACCTTC
TRBJ2-1 TRBV28 . . CASSFFDGYNEQFF TGTGCCAGCAGTTTTTTCGACGGCTACAATGAGCAGTTCTTC
TRBJ2-7 TRBV9 . . CASSVAGTSSYEQYF TGTGCCAGCAGCGTGGCCGGGACGAGCTCCTACGAGCAGTACTTC
TRBJ2-5 TRBV5-1 . . CASSLDGSDETQYF TGCGCCAGCAGCTTGGACGGGAGCGACGAGACCCAGTACTTC
TRBJ1-1 TRBV27 . . CASSLGRNTEAFF TGTGCCAGCAGTTTAGGCAGGAACACTGAAGCTTTCTTT
TRBJ2-7 TRBV5-6 . TRBD2 CASSYVLAGGEEQYF TGTGCCAGCAGCTACGTGTTAGCGGGAGGGGAAGAGCAGTACTTC
TRBJ2-1 TRBV2 . TRBD1 CASSTTGQGDTPYNEQFF TGTGCCAGCAGTACTACCGGACAGGGGGATACCCCCTACAATGAGCAGTTCTTC
TRBJ2-1 TRBV9 . TRBD2 CASSVGGRGEQFF TGTGCCAGCAGCGTAGGAGGGAGGGGTGAGCAGTTCTTC
TRBJ1-2 TRBV5-5 . . CASSLPRWDYGYTF TGTGCCAGCAGCTTGCCCAGATGGGACTATGGCTACACCTTC
TRBJ2-1 TRBV11-2 . TRBD2 CASSTSGSSYNEQFF TGTGCCAGCAGTACTAGCGGAAGCTCCTACAATGAGCAGTTCTTC
TRBJ2-1 TRBV5-1 . TRBD2 CASSPGTSVYNEQFF TGCGCCAGCAGCCCCGGGACTAGCGTCTACAATGAGCAGTTCTTC
TRBJ1-5 TRBV27 . TRBD1 CASSPSQGRQPQHF TGTGCCAGCAGTCCATCACAGGGGAGGCAGCCCCAGCATTTT
TRBJ2-3 TRBV7-2 . TRBD1 CASSSPLGQGSLDTQYF TGTGCCAGCAGCTCACCCCTGGGACAGGGTTCTTTAGATACGCAGTATTTT
TRBJ1-2 TRBV9 . TRBD1 CASREADRVVF TGTGCCAGCAGAGAAGCAGACAGGGTAGTCTTC
TRBJ2-5 TRBV7-9 . TRBD1 CASSSAGTEETQYF TGTGCCAGCAGCTCAGCCGGGACAGAAGAGACCCAGTACTTC
TRBJ2-7 TRBV7-6 . . CASRGIDYEQYF TGTGCCAGCAGGGGGATCGACTACGAGCAGTACTTC
TRBJ2-7 TRBV6-6 . TRBD2 CASSYLAGVLYEQYF TGTGCCAGCAGTTACCTAGCGGGAGTCCTCTACGAGCAGTACTTC
TRBJ1-1 TRBV15 . TRBD1 CATSSVTGGTEAFF TGTGCCACCAGCAGTGTAACAGGGGGCACTGAAGCTTTCTTT
TRBJ2-2 TRBV6-6 . . CASSGSAGELFF TGTGCCAGCAGTGGCTCGGCCGGGGAGCTGTTTTTT
TRBJ1-4 TRBV7-9 . . CASDKGNPKEKLFF TGTGCCAGCGACAAGGGGAACCCAAAGGAAAAACTGTTTTTT
TRBJ1-1 TRBV7-6 . . CASSLVRDGGLDNTEAFF TGTGCCAGCAGCTTAGTCAGGGACGGAGGGCTCGACAACACTGAAGCTTTCTTT